This T cell receptor (beta chain) is from a study of blood T cell repertoires in COVID-19. Libraries were prepared by immunoSEQ multiplex PCR; TCRdb keeps only in-frame clonotypes and omits some of them. The profile shows over 250,000 clones, approximately 83% of them singletons. The receptor comes from a human donor in a cohort sampled during active COVID-19. The material sequenced was peripheral blood.

The CDR3 bases are TGTGCCAGCAGCTACGATAGCGGGAGTAGAGGAGAGCAGTACTTC. It yields the protein CASSYDSGSRGEQYF. This chain links TRBV7-2 with TRBJ2-7, with TRBD2 identical over 9 bases. Trimming took 4 bases from V and 7 from J; bases not matched to a gene: 11. The CDR3 runs 15 residues. The V gene's germline CDR1 is SGHTA and CDR2 FQGNSA.